Listed below are T cell receptor beta chains from one sample, sequenced in a study of shared clonotypes between healthy human individuals. Some clones are missing from TCRdb's copy, which holds only in-frame ones; the method was immunoSEQ multiplex PCR. The table lists approximately 1.9 million clones, just under 95% of them singletons, with about 1.7% in the top ten. Sequencing used naive CD8+ T cells from PBMCs. All receptors derive from a man aged 18-30 years in good health. Some clones in this sample may be carry-over from other donors' samples. The CDR3 runs from the conserved cysteine through the conserved F or W. The D gene is left open where the match is weak. Only part of the rows carry a size: once, few, many, or a class if the clone is expanded.

v_gene: TRBV7-8; j_gene: TRBJ2-3; abundance: NA; d_gene: NA; CDR3aa: CASSLAAFSTDTQYF; CDR3nt: TGTGCCAGCAGCTTAGCGGCGTTCAGCACAGATACGCAGTATTTT
v_gene: TRBV28; j_gene: TRBJ1-5; abundance: NA; d_gene: NA; CDR3aa: CASNPQISNQPQHF; CDR3nt: TGTGCCAGCAACCCCCAGATTAGCAATCAGCCCCAGCATTTT
v_gene: TRBV19; j_gene: TRBJ1-1; abundance: NA; d_gene: NA; CDR3aa: CASSPRGGADTEAFF; CDR3nt: TGTGCCAGTAGTCCGCGGGGGGGAGCGGACACTGAAGCTTTCTTT
v_gene: TRBV7-9; j_gene: TRBJ2-7; abundance: NA; d_gene: TRBD1; CDR3aa: CASSSRDREYEQYF; CDR3nt: TGTGCCAGCAGCTCCCGGGACAGGGAATACGAGCAGTACTTC
v_gene: TRBV9; j_gene: TRBJ1-1; abundance: NA; d_gene: NA; CDR3aa: CASSVSGDNTEAFF; CDR3nt: TGTGCCAGCAGCGTCTCAGGGGACAACACTGAAGCTTTCTTT
v_gene: TRBV30; j_gene: TRBJ2-5; abundance: NA; d_gene: TRBD1; CDR3aa: CAWSRDRGETQYF; CDR3nt: TGTGCCTGGAGCCGAGACAGGGGAGAGACCCAGTACTTC
v_gene: TRBV9; j_gene: TRBJ1-4; abundance: once; d_gene: NA; CDR3aa: CASSAGWVNEKLFF; CDR3nt: TGTGCCAGCAGCGCTGGGTGGGTTAATGAAAAACTGTTTTTT
v_gene: TRBV6-5; j_gene: TRBJ2-5; abundance: NA; d_gene: NA; CDR3aa: CASSYRGWETQYF; CDR3nt: TGTGCCAGCAGTTACCGGGGGTGGGAGACCCAGTACTTC
v_gene: TRBV27; j_gene: TRBJ2-5; abundance: NA; d_gene: TRBD1; CDR3aa: CASSLRWDRVQETQYF; CDR3nt: TGTGCCAGCAGTTTACGCTGGGACAGGGTCCAAGAGACCCAGTACTTC
v_gene: TRBV11-2; j_gene: TRBJ2-3; abundance: NA; d_gene: NA; CDR3aa: CASSLDRASTDTQYF; CDR3nt: TGTGCCAGCAGCTTAGATCGGGCAAGCACAGATACGCAGTATTTT
v_gene: TRBV28; j_gene: TRBJ2-1; abundance: NA; d_gene: TRBD1; CDR3aa: CASSWTGDNDEQFF; CDR3nt: TGTGCCAGCAGTTGGACAGGGGATAACGATGAGCAGTTCTTC
v_gene: TRBV19; j_gene: TRBJ2-1; abundance: NA; d_gene: TRBD2; CDR3aa: CASSVGGLKQFF; CDR3nt: TGTGCCAGTAGTGTGGGGGGGTTGAAGCAGTTCTTC
v_gene: TRBV4-2; j_gene: TRBJ2-3; abundance: NA; d_gene: NA; CDR3aa: CASSPRSGPGDTQYF; CDR3nt: TGTGCCAGCAGCCCCCGGTCGGGGCCGGGGGATACGCAGTATTTT
v_gene: TRBV29-1; j_gene: TRBJ2-1; abundance: NA; d_gene: NA; CDR3aa: CSVDPGHLYNEQFF; CDR3nt: TGCAGCGTTGACCCGGGACACCTATACAATGAGCAGTTCTTC
v_gene: TRBV11-2; j_gene: TRBJ2-1; abundance: NA; d_gene: TRBD1; CDR3aa: CASSLRGGTGISYNEQFF; CDR3nt: TGTGCCAGCAGCTTAAGGGGCGGGACAGGGATCTCCTACAATGAGCAGTTCTTC
v_gene: TRBV11-2; j_gene: TRBJ1-4; abundance: NA; d_gene: NA; CDR3aa: CASSRPRGNEKLFF; CDR3nt: TGTGCCAGCAGCCGGCCGAGGGGGAATGAAAAACTGTTTTTT
v_gene: TRBV6-5; j_gene: TRBJ2-1; abundance: once; d_gene: TRBD1; CDR3aa: CASSSQGAYNEQFF; CDR3nt: TGTGCCAGCAGTTCACAGGGGGCCTACAATGAGCAGTTCTTC
v_gene: TRBV4-2; j_gene: TRBJ1-5; abundance: NA; d_gene: NA; CDR3aa: CASSQAGRSGSSNQPQHF; CDR3nt: TGTGCCAGCAGCCAAGCGGGGCGGTCGGGGTCTAGCAATCAGCCCCAGCATTTT
v_gene: TRBV25-1; j_gene: TRBJ2-7; abundance: once; d_gene: TRBD2; CDR3aa: CASSTTSGRLYEQYF; CDR3nt: TGTGCCAGCAGTACGACTAGCGGGAGACTCTACGAGCAGTACTTC
v_gene: TRBV7-9; j_gene: TRBJ2-1; abundance: NA; d_gene: TRBD1; CDR3aa: CASSPRTGGTGNEQFF; CDR3nt: TGTGCCAGCAGCCCGCGGACAGGGGGCACGGGCAATGAGCAGTTCTTC
v_gene: TRBV29-1; j_gene: TRBJ1-2; abundance: once; d_gene: TRBD1; CDR3aa: CSVVEQGARSYTF; CDR3nt: TGCAGCGTTGTCGAACAGGGGGCGCGAAGCTACACCTTC
v_gene: TRBV27; j_gene: TRBJ1-5; abundance: NA; d_gene: TRBD1; CDR3aa: CASADRDNQPQHF; CDR3nt: TGTGCCAGCGCGGACAGGGACAATCAGCCCCAGCATTTT
v_gene: TRBV27; j_gene: TRBJ2-7; abundance: NA; d_gene: NA; CDR3aa: CASSSDSYEQYF; CDR3nt: TGTGCCAGCAGTTCGGACAGCTACGAGCAGTACTTC
v_gene: TRBV13; j_gene: TRBJ1-2; abundance: NA; d_gene: NA; CDR3aa: CASSLIPGAISNEGYTF; CDR3nt: TGTGCCAGCAGCTTAATACCAGGGGCCATCTCGAATGAGGGCTACACCTTC
v_gene: TRBV30; j_gene: TRBJ2-5; abundance: NA; d_gene: NA; CDR3aa: CAWGQAQETQYF; CDR3nt: TGTGCCTGGGGACAAGCCCAAGAGACCCAGTACTTC
v_gene: TRBV7-6; j_gene: TRBJ2-7; abundance: NA; d_gene: TRBD1; CDR3aa: CASSPKPRYAGQAYSYEQYF; CDR3nt: TGTGCCAGCAGCCCCAAACCACGCTACGCGGGACAGGCCTACTCCTACGAGCAGTACTTC
v_gene: TRBV29-1; j_gene: TRBJ2-2; abundance: NA; d_gene: NA; CDR3aa: CSVDRETGELFF; CDR3nt: TGCAGCGTTGATCGGGAGACCGGGGAGCTGTTTTTT
v_gene: TRBV29-1; j_gene: TRBJ1-2; abundance: NA; d_gene: NA; CDR3aa: CSVRDRGSSGYTF; CDR3nt: TGCAGCGTCAGGGATCGGGGGAGTAGCGGCTACACCTTC
v_gene: TRBV28; j_gene: TRBJ1-5; abundance: NA; d_gene: NA; CDR3aa: CASSEADGRFNQPQHF; CDR3nt: TGTGCCAGCAGCGAAGCGGACGGCCGATTCAATCAGCCCCAGCATTTT
v_gene: TRBV18; j_gene: TRBJ1-2; abundance: NA; d_gene: NA; CDR3aa: CASSPPNTQGPPVSYGYTF; CDR3nt: TGTGCCAGCTCACCACCGAATACACAGGGACCTCCTGTTAGTTATGGCTACACCTTC
v_gene: TRBV7-9; j_gene: TRBJ1-5; abundance: few; d_gene: NA; CDR3aa: CASSSASNQPQHF; CDR3nt: TGTGCCAGCAGCTCCGCTAGCAATCAGCCCCAGCATTTT
v_gene: TRBV4-3; j_gene: TRBJ2-3; abundance: NA; d_gene: NA; CDR3aa: CASSPQTGTQYF; CDR3nt: TGCGCCAGCAGCCCTCAGACCGGTACGCAGTATTTT
v_gene: TRBV2; j_gene: TRBJ2-7; abundance: NA; d_gene: NA; CDR3aa: CASVWMGMTYEQYF; CDR3nt: TGTGCCAGCGTGTGGATGGGGATGACCTACGAGCAGTACTTC
v_gene: TRBV5-1; j_gene: TRBJ2-7; abundance: once; d_gene: TRBD2; CDR3aa: CASSYREGYEQYF; CDR3nt: TGCGCCAGCAGCTACCGGGAGGGCTACGAGCAGTACTTC
v_gene: TRBV6-6; j_gene: TRBJ2-4; abundance: NA; d_gene: NA; CDR3aa: CKVEDGDIQYF; CDR3nt: TGCAAGGTGGAGGACGGGGACATTCAGTACTTC
v_gene: TRBV4-3; j_gene: TRBJ2-1; abundance: NA; d_gene: TRBD2; CDR3aa: CASSQGSGTYNEQFF; CDR3nt: TGCGCCAGCAGCCAAGGAAGCGGGACCTACAATGAGCAGTTCTTC
v_gene: TRBV9; j_gene: TRBJ2-7; abundance: NA; d_gene: NA; CDR3aa: CASSPSIGTGYEQYF; CDR3nt: TGTGCCAGCAGCCCCTCAATCGGGACGGGCTACGAGCAGTACTTC
v_gene: TRBV4-1; j_gene: TRBJ1-1; abundance: once; d_gene: NA; CDR3aa: CASSPNRAPEAFF; CDR3nt: TGCGCCAGCAGCCCAAACAGGGCCCCTGAAGCTTTCTTT
v_gene: TRBV9; j_gene: TRBJ1-1; abundance: NA; d_gene: NA; CDR3aa: CASSVGGETEAFF; CDR3nt: TGTGCCAGCTCCGTTGGGGGGGAAACTGAAGCTTTCTTT
v_gene: TRBV4-1; j_gene: TRBJ2-7; abundance: NA; d_gene: NA; CDR3aa: CASSPHRTQESYEQYF; CDR3nt: TGCGCCAGCAGTCCTCATAGAACCCAGGAATCCTACGAGCAGTACTTC
v_gene: TRBV6-1; j_gene: TRBJ2-7; abundance: NA; d_gene: NA; CDR3aa: CASSEGRVSEQYF; CDR3nt: TGTGCCAGCAGTGAAGGGCGGGTAAGCGAGCAGTACTTC